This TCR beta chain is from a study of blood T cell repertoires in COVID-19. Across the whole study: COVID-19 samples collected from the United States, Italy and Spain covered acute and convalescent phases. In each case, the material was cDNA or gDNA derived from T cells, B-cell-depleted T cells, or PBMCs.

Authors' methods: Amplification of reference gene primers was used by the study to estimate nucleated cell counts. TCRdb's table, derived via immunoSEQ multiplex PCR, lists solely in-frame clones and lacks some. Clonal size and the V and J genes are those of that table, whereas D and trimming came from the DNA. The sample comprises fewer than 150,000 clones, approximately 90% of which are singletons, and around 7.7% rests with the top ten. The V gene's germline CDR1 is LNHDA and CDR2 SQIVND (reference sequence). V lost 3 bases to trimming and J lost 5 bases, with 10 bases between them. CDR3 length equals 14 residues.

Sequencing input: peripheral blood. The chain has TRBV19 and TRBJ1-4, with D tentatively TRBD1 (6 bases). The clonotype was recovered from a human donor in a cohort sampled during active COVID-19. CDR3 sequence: CASSIGQGNEKLFF. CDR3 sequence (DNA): TGTGCCAGTAGTATCGGGCAGGGGAATGAAAAACTGTTTTTT.